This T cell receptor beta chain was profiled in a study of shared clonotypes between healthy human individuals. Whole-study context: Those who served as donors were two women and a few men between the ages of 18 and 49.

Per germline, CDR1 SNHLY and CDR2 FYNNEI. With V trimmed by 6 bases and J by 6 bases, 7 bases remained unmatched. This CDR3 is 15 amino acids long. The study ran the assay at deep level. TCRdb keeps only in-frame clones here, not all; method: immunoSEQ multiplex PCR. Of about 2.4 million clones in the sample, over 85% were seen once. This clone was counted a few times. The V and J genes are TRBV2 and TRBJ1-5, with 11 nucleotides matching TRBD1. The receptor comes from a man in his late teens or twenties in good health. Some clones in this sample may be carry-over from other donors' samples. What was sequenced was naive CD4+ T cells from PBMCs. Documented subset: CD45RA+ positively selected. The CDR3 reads CASSGQGAPGQPQHF. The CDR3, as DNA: TGTGCCAGCAGCGGACAGGGGGCGCCGGGTCAGCCCCAGCATTTT.